The rows below give T cell receptor beta chains drawn from one sample of a study of T cell responses to AZD1222 COVID-19 vaccine. Assay: immunoSEQ multiplex PCR; the TCRdb copy retains only in-frame clones and omits some. The sample carries roughly 150,000 clones, approximately 80% recorded once. This sample comprised peripheral blood, obtained on day 0 of AZD1222 vaccination. The receptor set was obtained from an adult in good health. Each CDR3 is given with its conserved first and last residue. D genes are given only for firm matches. Rows give clone size only sometimes, using once, few, many, or a class for an expanded clone.

size,D,V,J,CDR3,DNA
few,TRBD1,TRBV19,TRBJ2-7,CASSTYGTARSYEQYF,TGTGCCAGTAGTACGTATGGGACAGCCCGCTCCTACGAGCAGTACTTC
-,-,TRBV18,TRBJ2-7,CASSPQGSYEQYF,TGTGCCAGCTCACCTCAGGGTTCCTACGAGCAGTACTTC
-,-,TRBV24-1,TRBJ2-5,CATSGGGGGSQYF,TGTGCCACCTCCGGGGGAGGAGGGGGGTCCCAGTACTTC
-,-,TRBV12-3/TRBV12-4,TRBJ2-3,CASSFRATDTQYF,TGTGCCAGCAGTTTTAGGGCCACAGATACGCAGTATTTT
-,TRBD2,TRBV19,TRBJ2-2,CASSIGTAGGLSTGELFF,TGTGCCAGTAGTATCGGTACGGCGGGGGGGCTGAGCACCGGGGAGCTGTTTTTT
-,TRBD1,TRBV5-4,TRBJ1-4,CASSSTGGSNEKLFF,TGTGCCAGCAGCTCTACAGGGGGTTCTAATGAAAAACTGTTTTTT
-,-,TRBV9,TRBJ2-5,CASSVGNNQETQYF,TGTGCCAGCAGCGTAGGTAACAATCAAGAGACCCAGTACTTC
few,TRBD1,TRBV4-1,TRBJ2-7,CASSQSEGADYEQYF,TGCGCCAGCAGCCAAAGCGAGGGGGCTGACTACGAGCAGTACTTC
-,-,TRBV5-6,TRBJ2-3,CASTLGLSTDTQYF,TGTGCCAGCACCCTAGGGTTGAGCACAGATACGCAGTATTTT
-,-,TRBV25-1,TRBJ2-2,CASSDRGGGSTGELFF,TGTGCCAGCAGTGATAGGGGAGGGGGCAGCACCGGGGAGCTGTTTTTT
-,-,TRBV10-3,TRBJ1-6,CAIRDSNNSPLHF,TGTGCCATCAGGGACAGCAATAATTCACCCCTCCACTTT
-,-,TRBV6-1,TRBJ1-2,CASSEGGAGDYGYTF,TGTGCCAGCAGTGAAGGGGGGGCTGGAGACTATGGCTACACCTTC
-,-,TRBV9,TRBJ2-2,CASSEALGGHDTGELFF,TGTGCCAGCAGCGAGGCCTTGGGGGGACACGACACCGGGGAGCTGTTTTTT
-,TRBD1,TRBV28,TRBJ2-2,CASSLQTGGANTGELFF,TGTGCCAGCAGTTTACAGACAGGGGGCGCGAACACCGGGGAGCTGTTTTTT
-,-,TRBV29-1,TRBJ1-2,CSVDQVNYGYTF,TGCAGCGTGGACCAAGTTAACTATGGCTACACCTTC
few,-,TRBV19,TRBJ1-2,CASRLTAPANYGYTF,TGTGCCAGTAGGCTGACAGCCCCCGCTAACTATGGCTACACCTTC
-,-,TRBV28,TRBJ2-2,CASSKANTGELFF,TGTGCCAGCAGTAAGGCTAACACCGGGGAGCTGTTTTTT
-,-,TRBV6-6,TRBJ2-3,CASNPPPGDTQYF,TGTGCCAGCAACCCCCCTCCGGGCGATACGCAGTATTTT
-,-,TRBV5-4,TRBJ1-1,CASSFKGTEAFF,TGTGCCAGCAGCTTCAAGGGCACTGAAGCTTTCTTT
-,-,TRBV2,TRBJ1-1,CAREKVQGNTEAFF,TGTGCCAGGGAAAAGGTCCAGGGGAACACTGAAGCTTTCTTT
-,-,TRBV5-6,TRBJ1-3,CASSSEAGGAIYF,TGTGCCAGCAGCTCTGAGGCGGGGGGAGCCATATATTTT
-,-,TRBV28,TRBJ1-5,CASSMQQGNQPQHF,TGTGCCAGCAGTATGCAACAGGGTAATCAGCCCCAGCATTTT
-,TRBD2,TRBV10-2,TRBJ2-1,CASSSQGTSGNNEQFF,TGCGCCAGCAGTAGTCAAGGGACTAGCGGGAACAATGAGCAGTTCTTC
-,-,TRBV5-4,TRBJ1-4,CASSLGATNEKLFF,TGTGCCAGCAGCTTGGGGGCAACTAATGAAAAACTGTTTTTT
once,-,TRBV15,TRBJ1-2,CATSREESGLDGYTF,TGTGCCACCAGCAGAGAGGAAAGTGGGCTAGATGGCTACACCTTC
-,-,TRBV3-1/TRBV3-2,TRBJ2-2,CASSPGGMNTGELFF,TGTGCCAGCAGCCCCGGGGGAATGAACACCGGGGAGCTGTTTTTT
-,-,TRBV27,TRBJ1-5,CASSRENSNQPQHF,TGTGCCAGCAGCCGAGAAAATAGCAATCAGCCCCAGCATTTT
-,TRBD2,TRBV6-6,TRBJ2-7,CASSLGGGIYEQYF,TGTGCCAGCAGTTTGGGCGGGGGGATCTACGAGCAGTACTTC
-,-,TRBV6-5,TRBJ1-2,CASYLQGYGYTF,TGTGCCAGCTACCTCCAGGGTTATGGCTACACCTTC
few,TRBD1,TRBV7-3,TRBJ2-7,CASSLTGTGLHEQYF,TGTGCCAGCAGCTTAACAGGGACAGGCCTCCACGAGCAGTACTTC
many,TRBD1,TRBV2,TRBJ1-6,CASRTGTVNNSPLHF,TGTGCCAGCAGAACCGGGACAGTCAATAATTCACCCCTCCACTTT